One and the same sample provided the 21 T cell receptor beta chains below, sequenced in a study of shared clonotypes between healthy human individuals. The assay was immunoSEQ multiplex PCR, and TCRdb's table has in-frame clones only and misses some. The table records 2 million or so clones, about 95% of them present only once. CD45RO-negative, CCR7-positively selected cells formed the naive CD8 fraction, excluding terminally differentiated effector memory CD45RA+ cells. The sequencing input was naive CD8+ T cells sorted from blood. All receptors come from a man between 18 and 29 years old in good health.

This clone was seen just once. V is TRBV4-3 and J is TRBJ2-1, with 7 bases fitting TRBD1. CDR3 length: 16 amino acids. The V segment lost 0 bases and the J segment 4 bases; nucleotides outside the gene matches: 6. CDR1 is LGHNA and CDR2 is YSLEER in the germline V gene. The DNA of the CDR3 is TGCGCCAGCAGCCAAGATCTCCGGGACAGTTACAATGAGCAGTTCTTC. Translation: CASSQDLRDSYNEQFF.

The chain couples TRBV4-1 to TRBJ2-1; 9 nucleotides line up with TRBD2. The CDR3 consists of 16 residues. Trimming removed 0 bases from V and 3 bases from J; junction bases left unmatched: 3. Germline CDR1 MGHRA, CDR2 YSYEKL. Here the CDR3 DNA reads TGCGCCAGCAGCCAAGAGAGAGCGGGGGGCTACAATGAGCAGTTCTTC. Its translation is CASSQERAGGYNEQFF.

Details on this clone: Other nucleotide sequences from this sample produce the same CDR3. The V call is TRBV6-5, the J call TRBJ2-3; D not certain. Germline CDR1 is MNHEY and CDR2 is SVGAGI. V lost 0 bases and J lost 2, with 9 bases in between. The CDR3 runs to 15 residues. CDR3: CASSYSIGSTDTQYF. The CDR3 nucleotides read TGTGCCAGCAGTTACTCGATTGGGTCCACAGATACGCAGTATTTT.

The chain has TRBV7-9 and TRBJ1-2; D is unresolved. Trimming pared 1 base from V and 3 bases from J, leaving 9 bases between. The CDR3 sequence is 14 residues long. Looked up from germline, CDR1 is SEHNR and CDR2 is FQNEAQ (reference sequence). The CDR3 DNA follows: TGTGCCAGCAGCTTAGGCGTAGCCGACTATGGCTACACCTTC. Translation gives CASSLGVADYGYTF.

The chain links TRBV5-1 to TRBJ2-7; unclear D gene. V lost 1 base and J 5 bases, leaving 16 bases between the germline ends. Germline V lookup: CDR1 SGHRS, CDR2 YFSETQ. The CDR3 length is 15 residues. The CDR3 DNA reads TGCGCCAGCAGCTTGAGCAGCTACCTGGCGAACGAGCAGTACTTC. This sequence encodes CASSLSSYLANEQYF.

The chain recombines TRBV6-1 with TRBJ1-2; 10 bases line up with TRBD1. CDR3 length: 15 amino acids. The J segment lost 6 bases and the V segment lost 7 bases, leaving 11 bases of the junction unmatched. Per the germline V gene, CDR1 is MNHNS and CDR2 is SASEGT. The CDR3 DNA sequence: TGTGCCAGCAAGGACAGGGGGATGTTTAGTAATGGCTACACCTTC. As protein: CASKDRGMFSNGYTF.

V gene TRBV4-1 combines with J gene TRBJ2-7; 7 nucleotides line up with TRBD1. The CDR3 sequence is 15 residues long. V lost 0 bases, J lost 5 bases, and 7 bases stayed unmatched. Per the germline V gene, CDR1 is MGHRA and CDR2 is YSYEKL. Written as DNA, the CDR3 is TGCGCCAGCAGCCAAGATCGTAGAGGGGGCCACGAGCAGTACTTC. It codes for CASSQDRRGGHEQYF.

The CDR3: CASSLWDTDTQYF. As DNA, the CDR3 is TGTGCCAGCAGCTTGTGGGACACAGATACGCAGTATTTT. The V and J genes are TRBV5-5 and TRBJ2-3; D call uncertain. The length of the CDR3 is 13 residues. V was shortened by 1 base and J by 2 bases, with 5 bases between the two germline ends. The germline V gene encodes CDR1 SGHKS and CDR2 YYEKEE (reference sequence).

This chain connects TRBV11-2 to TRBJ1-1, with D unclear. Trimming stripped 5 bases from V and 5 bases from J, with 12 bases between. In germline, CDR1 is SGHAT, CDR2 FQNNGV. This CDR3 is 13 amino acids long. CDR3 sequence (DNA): TGTGCCAGCAGCCATGATTCGGGTACTGAAGCTTTCTTT. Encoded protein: CASSHDSGTEAFF.

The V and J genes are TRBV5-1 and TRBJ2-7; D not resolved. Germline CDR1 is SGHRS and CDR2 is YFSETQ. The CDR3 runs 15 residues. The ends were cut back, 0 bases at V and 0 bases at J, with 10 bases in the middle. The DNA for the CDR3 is TGCGCCAGCAGCTTGGAACAGTTAGGCTCCTACGAGCAGTACTTC. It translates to CASSLEQLGSYEQYF.

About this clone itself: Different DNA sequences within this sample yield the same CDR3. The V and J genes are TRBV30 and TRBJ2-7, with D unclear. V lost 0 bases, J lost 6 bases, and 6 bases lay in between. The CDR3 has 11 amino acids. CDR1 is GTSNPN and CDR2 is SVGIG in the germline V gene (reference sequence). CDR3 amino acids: CAWSVAGEQYF. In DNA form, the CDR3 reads TGTGCCTGGAGTGTAGCTGGCGAGCAGTACTTC.

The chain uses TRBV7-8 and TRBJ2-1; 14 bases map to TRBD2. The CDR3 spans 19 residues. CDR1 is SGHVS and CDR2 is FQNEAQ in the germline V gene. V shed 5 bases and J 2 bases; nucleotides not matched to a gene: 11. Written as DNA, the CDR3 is TGTGCCAGCAGCCCGGGACTAGCGGGGGCCTCGGCCACCTACAATGAGCAGTTCTTC. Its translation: CASSPGLAGASATYNEQFF.

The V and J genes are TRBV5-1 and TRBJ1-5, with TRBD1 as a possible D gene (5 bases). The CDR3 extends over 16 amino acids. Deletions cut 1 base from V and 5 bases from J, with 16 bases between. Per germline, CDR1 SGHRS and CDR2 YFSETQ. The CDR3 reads CASSLKGLGFHQPQHF. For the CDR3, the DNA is TGCGCCAGCAGCTTGAAGGGGCTTGGCTTCCATCAGCCCCAGCATTTT.

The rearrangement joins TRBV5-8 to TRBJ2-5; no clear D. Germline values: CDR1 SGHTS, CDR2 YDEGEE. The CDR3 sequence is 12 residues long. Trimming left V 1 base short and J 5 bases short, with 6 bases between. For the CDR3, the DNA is TGTGCCAGCAGCTTGTCTGGGGAGACCCAGTACTTC. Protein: CASSLSGETQYF.

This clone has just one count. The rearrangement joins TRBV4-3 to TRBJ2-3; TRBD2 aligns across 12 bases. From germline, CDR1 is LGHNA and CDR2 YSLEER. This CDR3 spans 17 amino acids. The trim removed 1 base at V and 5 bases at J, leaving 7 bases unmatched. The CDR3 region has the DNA TGCGCCAGCAGCCAAGGGCTAGCGGGAGGGGAGGGAGATACGCAGTATTTT. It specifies CASSQGLAGGEGDTQYF.

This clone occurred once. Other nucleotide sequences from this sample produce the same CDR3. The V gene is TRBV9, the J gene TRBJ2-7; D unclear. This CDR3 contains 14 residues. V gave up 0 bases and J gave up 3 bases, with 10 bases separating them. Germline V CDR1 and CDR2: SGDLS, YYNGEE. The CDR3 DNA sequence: TGTGCCAGCAGCGTAGCTCCCCAAGACTACGAGCAGTACTTC. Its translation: CASSVAPQDYEQYF.

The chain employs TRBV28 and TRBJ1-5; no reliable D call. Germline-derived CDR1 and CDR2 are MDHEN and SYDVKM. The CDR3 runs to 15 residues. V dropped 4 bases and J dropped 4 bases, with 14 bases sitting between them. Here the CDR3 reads CASSWVGFGNQPQHF. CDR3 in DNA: TGTGCCAGCAGTTGGGTGGGGTTTGGGAATCAGCCCCAGCATTTT.

This CDR3 reads CASSFYFGAEAFF. The CDR3 bases are TGTGCCAGCAGCTTTTACTTCGGGGCTGAAGCTTTCTTT. The genes are TRBV5-8 and TRBJ1-1; no reliable D call. Per the germline V gene, CDR1 is SGHTS and CDR2 is YDEGEE. V lost 2 bases and J 6 bases, leaving 11 bases between the germline ends. There are 13 residues in the CDR3.

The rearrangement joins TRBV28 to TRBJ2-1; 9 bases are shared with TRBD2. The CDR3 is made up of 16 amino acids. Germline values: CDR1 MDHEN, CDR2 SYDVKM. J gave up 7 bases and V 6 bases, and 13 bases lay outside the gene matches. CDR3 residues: CASSHGLVSGGNEQFF. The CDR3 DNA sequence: TGTGCCAGCAGCCACGGTTTGGTTAGCGGGGGTAATGAGCAGTTCTTC.

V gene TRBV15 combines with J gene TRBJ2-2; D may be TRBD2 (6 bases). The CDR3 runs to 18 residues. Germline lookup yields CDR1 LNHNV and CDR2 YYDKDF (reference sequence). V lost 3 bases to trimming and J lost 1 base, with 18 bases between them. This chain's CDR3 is CATSRRVLAPVNTGELFF. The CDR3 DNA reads TGTGCCACCAGCAGGCGCGTACTAGCACCCGTGAACACCGGGGAGCTGTTTTTT.

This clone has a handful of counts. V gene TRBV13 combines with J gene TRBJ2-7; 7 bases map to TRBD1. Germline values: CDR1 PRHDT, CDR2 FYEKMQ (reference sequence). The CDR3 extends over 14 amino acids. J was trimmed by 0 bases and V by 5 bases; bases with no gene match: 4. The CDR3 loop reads CASSPRQGSYEQYF. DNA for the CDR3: TGTGCCAGCAGCCCTCGACAGGGCTCCTACGAGCAGTACTTC.